This T cell receptor beta chain was documented in a study of blood T cell repertoires in COVID-19. Study at large: Donors in the United States, Italy and Spain gave samples during acute or convalescent COVID-19.

Participants, about 18 to 90 years old, spanned 24 US areas. Clinical history as reported by participants underpinned cohort assignment. Germline V CDR1 and CDR2: GTSNPN, SVGIG (reference sequence). Trimming pared 6 bases from V and 2 bases from J, leaving 13 bases between. The CDR3 is made up of 13 amino acids. This clone was found once. Authors' processing steps: Amplified reference gene primers provided the basis for estimating nucleated cell counts. Sequencing used immunoSEQ multiplex PCR; TCRdb keeps in-frame clones, though not all of them. That table gives V, J and clone size, and the DNA gave D and trimming. The top ten clones hold approximately 2.5% of a sample with about 230,000 clones, more than 70% of them seen once.

The TCR comes from a woman aged 35 to 49 with acute COVID-19. The chain employs TRBV30 and TRBJ2-5; possibly TRBD1 for D (5 bases). Sequencing was performed on PBMCs or T cells enriched from blood (not recorded which). The CDR3 reads CACLFDRQETQYF. CDR3 sequence (DNA): TGTGCCTGCCTATTCGACAGACAAGAGACCCAGTACTTC. Using reference TRBV30 and TRBJ2-5 for the parts outside the CDR3, the full variable domain is SQTIHQWPATLVQPVGSPLSLECTVEGTSNPNLYWYRQAAGRGLQLLFYSVGIGQISSEVPQNLSASRPQDRQFILSSKKLLLSDSGFYLCACLFDRQETQYFGPGTRLLVL.